This note documents a single T cell receptor beta chain sequence. In the authors' methods: Using reference gene primer amplification, nucleated cell counts were estimated. Assay used: immunoSEQ multiplex PCR; TCRdb lists only in-frame clones, some missing. Clonal size and the V and J genes are those of that table, whereas D and trimming came from the DNA. The table includes more than 70,000 clones, about nine tenths detected once. This CDR3 has 16 residues. Germline loops: CDR1 KGHSH, CDR2 LQKENI. Germline trimming cut 1 base from V and 7 bases from J; bases unmatched to any gene: 8. This entry belongs to a study of blood T cell repertoires in COVID-19. Overall study context: The United States, Italy and Spain supplied acute and convalescent COVID-19 samples. PBMCs, B-cell-depleted T cells, or T cells were the source of the cDNA or gDNA that made up the material.

The sample was peripheral blood. The V call is TRBV18, the J call TRBJ1-1; 11 bases line up with TRBD1. This receptor was identified in a woman aged 18-30 years with acute or convalescent COVID-19. This chain's CDR3 is CASSPRGQGAMGEAFF. CDR3 coding DNA: TGTGCCAGCTCACCACGAGGACAGGGGGCTATGGGTGAAGCTTTCTTT. Full variable domain (outside the CDR3, taken from reference TRBV18 and TRBJ1-1): NAGVMQNPRHLVRRRGQEARLRCSPMKGHSHVYWYRQLPEEGLKFMVYLQKENIIDESGMPKERFSAEFPKEGPSILRIQQVVRGDSAAYFCASSPRGQGAMGEAFFGQGTRLTVV.